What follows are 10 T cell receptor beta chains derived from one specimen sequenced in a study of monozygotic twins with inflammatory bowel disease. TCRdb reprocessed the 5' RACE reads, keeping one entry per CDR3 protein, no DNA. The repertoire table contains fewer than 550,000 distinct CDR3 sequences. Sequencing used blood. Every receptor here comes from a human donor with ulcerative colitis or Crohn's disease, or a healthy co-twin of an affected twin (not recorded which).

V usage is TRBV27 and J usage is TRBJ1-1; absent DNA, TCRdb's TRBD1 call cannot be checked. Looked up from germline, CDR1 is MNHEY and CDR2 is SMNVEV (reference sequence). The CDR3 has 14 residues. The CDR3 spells CASSLGKQDTEAFF.

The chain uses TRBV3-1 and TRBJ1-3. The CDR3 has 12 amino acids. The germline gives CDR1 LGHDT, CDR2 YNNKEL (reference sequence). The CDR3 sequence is CAVQGSGNTIYF. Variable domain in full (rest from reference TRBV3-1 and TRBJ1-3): DTAVSQTPKYLVTQMGNDKSIKCEQNLGHDTMYWYKQDSKKFLKIMFSYNNKELIINETVPNRFSPKSPDKAHLNLHINSLELGDSAVYFCAVQGSGNTIYFGEGSWLTVV.

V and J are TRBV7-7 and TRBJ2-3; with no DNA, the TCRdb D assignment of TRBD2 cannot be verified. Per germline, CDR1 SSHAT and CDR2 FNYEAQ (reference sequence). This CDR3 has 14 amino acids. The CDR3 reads CASSSGVAGDTQYF.

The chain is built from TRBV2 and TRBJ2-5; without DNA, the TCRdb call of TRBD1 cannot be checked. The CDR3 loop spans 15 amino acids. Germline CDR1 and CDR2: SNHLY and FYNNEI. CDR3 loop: CASSRVTGAGETQYF.

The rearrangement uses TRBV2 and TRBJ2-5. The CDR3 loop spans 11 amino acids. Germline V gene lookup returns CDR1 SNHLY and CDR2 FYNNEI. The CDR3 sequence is CASSVKETQYF. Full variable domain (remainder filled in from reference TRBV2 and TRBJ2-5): EPEVTQTPSHQVTQMGQEVILRCVPISNHLYFYWYRQILGQKVEFLVSFYNNEISEKSEIFDDQFSVERPDGSNFTLKIRSTKLEDSAMYFCASSVKETQYFGPGTRLLVL.

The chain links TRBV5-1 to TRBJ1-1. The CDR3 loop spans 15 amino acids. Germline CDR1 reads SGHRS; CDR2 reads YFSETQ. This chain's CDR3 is CASSFDGRKNTEAFF.

CDR3 region: CASSLTAGTSAGETQYF. The J gene is TRBJ2-5, the V gene TRBV3-1; the D call of TRBD2 rests on TCRdb alone, since no DNA is present to check it. CDR3 length: 17 amino acids. Germline CDR1 is LGHDT and CDR2 is YNNKEL (reference sequence).

CDR3 sequence reads: CASMSMGQKRGQYF. The V call is TRBV28, the J call TRBJ2-7; the TCRdb call, TRBD1, lacks DNA for checking. There are 14 residues in the CDR3. Germline values: CDR1 MDHEN, CDR2 SYDVKM.

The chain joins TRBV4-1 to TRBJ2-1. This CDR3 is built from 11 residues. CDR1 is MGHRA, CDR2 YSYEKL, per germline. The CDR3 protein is CASSQGTEQFF.

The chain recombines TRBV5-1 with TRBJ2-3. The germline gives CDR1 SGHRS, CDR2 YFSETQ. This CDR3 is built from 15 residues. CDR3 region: CASSLDGLGSDTQYF.